This record concerns one T cell receptor (beta chain) sequence. Its antigen is as yet unknown. This sample was taken from a study of cytomegalovirus exposure and HLA in healthy donors. The study's findings and limits: A later analysis showed that HLA-associated TCR beta chains had undergone more clonal expansion than equally common others. A later analysis found most CMV-associated TCR beta chains apparently HLA-restricted. Earlier results showed most TCR beta V segments being productive about 87% or about 30% of the time. Reportedly, a later analysis found an Asian-associated ancestry cluster had fewer N-insertions than the roughly 700-donor mean.

The CDR3 has 15 amino acids. Trimming pared 1 base from V and 1 base from J, leaving 12 bases between. CDR1 and CDR2 from the germline V gene are SGHRS and YFSETQ. PCR employed 60 Vbeta and 13 Jbeta primers. Sequencing was performed with immunoSEQ multiplex PCR; in TCRdb, only in-frame clones are kept and a portion is missing. The sample lists some 91,000 clones, over 65% occurring once. The TCR sequence derives from a woman aged 55-75 years in good health and CMV-seronegative. The genes are TRBV5-1 and TRBJ2-7; D remains unclear. Sequenced material: PBMCs. CDR3 amino acids: CASSLNTVRSYEQYF. DNA of the CDR3: TGCGCCAGCAGCTTGAATACGGTTCGATCCTACGAGCAGTACTTC.